Below are 31 T cell receptor beta chains sequenced from a single sample in a study. TCRdb itself ran the 5' RACE reads through MiXCR, one entry per CDR3 protein. The data hold about 57,000 distinct CDR3 sequences, with around 26% observed a single time. Sequencing used tumor-infiltrating memory CD4+ T cells sorted from the breast tumor. Regarding subset: memory CD4+ T cells, CD4+CD45RO+CD25-. Receptors originate from a female donor with breast cancer.

This chain joins TRBV29-1 and TRBJ2-2; no clear D. The CDR3 contains 13 residues. Per germline, CDR1 SQVTM and CDR2 ANQGSEA. Trimming stripped 2 bases from V and 2 bases from J, with 6 bases between. CDR3 nucleotide sequence: TGCAGCGTTGAAACGTACAACACCGGGGAGCTGTTTTTT. Encoded protein: CSVETYNTGELFF.

V usage is TRBV9 and J usage is TRBJ1-5; no firm D call. Germline CDR1 and CDR2: SGDLS and YYNGEE. The CDR3 has 14 residues. Trimming left V 3 bases short and J 4 bases short, with 11 bases between. As DNA, the CDR3 is TGTGCCAGCAGCGAGCTACCCCGGAATCAGCCCCAGCATTTT. As protein: CASSELPRNQPQHF.

Only a few counts were recorded for this clonotype. The genes are TRBV5-4 and TRBJ1-1; perhaps TRBD1 as D (6 bases). Germline-derived CDR1 and CDR2 are SGHNT and YYREEE (reference sequence). V was pared by 4 bases and J by 1 base, with 17 bases between. The CDR3 covers 16 residues. This chain's CDR3 is CASSKEVPRGNTEAFF. The CDR3 nucleotides are TGTGCCAGCAGCAAGGAGGTCCCCAGGGGGAACACTGAAGCTTTCTTT.

Only a few counts were recorded for this clonotype. V gene TRBV12-3 or TRBV12-4 combines with J gene TRBJ2-1; 10 bases match TRBD2. V gave up 1 base and J gave up 9 bases; unmatched junction bases: 6. The CDR3 runs to 15 residues. This CDR3 is CASSLVSGRIGEQFF. CDR3 DNA sequence: TGTGCCAGCAGTTTAGTTAGCGGGAGGATAGGTGAGCAGTTCTTC.

The rearrangement uses TRBV7-6 and TRBJ2-5; 13 nucleotides align to TRBD2. The CDR3 length is 15 residues. Germline trimming cut 7 bases from V and 4 bases from J; bases unmatched to any gene: 6. Germline CDR1 is SGHVS and CDR2 is FNYEAQ. This chain's CDR3 is CASKGGTSGIETQYF. CDR3 sequence (DNA): TGTGCCAGCAAGGGGGGGACTAGCGGGATAGAGACCCAGTACTTC. The whole variable domain, remainder taken from reference TRBV7-6 and TRBJ2-5, is GAGVSQSPRYKVTKRGQDVALRCDPISGHVSLYWYRQALGQGPEFLTYFNYEAQQDKSGLPNDRFSAERPEGSISTLTIQRTEQRDSAMYRCASKGGTSGIETQYFGPGTRLLVL.

This clonotype was picked up a small number of times. DNA for the CDR3: TGTGCCAGCAGCCCCAGTAGCTATCAAAATCCAGATACGCAGTATTTT. Amino acid sequence: CASSPSSYQNPDTQYF. The J gene is TRBJ2-3, the V gene TRBV7-9; D uncertain. V lost 5 bases to trimming and J lost 4 bases, with 19 bases between them. Per the germline V gene, CDR1 is SEHNR and CDR2 is FQNEAQ (reference sequence). The CDR3 has 16 amino acids.

This clonotype was counted a few times. V gene TRBV4-1 combines with J gene TRBJ1-1, with TRBD1 matching over 10 bases. The CDR3 length is 16 residues. The V gene's germline CDR1 is MGHRA and CDR2 YSYEKL. J was trimmed by 1 base and V by 1 base; bases with no gene match: 3. CDR3 sequence reads: CASSQGTGGGNTEAFF. CDR3 nucleotide sequence: TGCGCCAGCAGCCAAGGGACAGGGGGGGGGAACACTGAAGCTTTCTTT.

The rearrangement links TRBV5-1 to TRBJ2-4; D unresolved. Trimming stripped 1 base from V and 4 bases from J, with 15 bases between. The CDR3 is 16 amino acids. Looked up from germline, CDR1 is SGHRS and CDR2 is YFSETQ. The CDR3 loop reads CASSLSGRVAKNIQYF. The CDR3 DNA reads as TGCGCCAGCAGCTTGTCTGGAAGGGTGGCTAAAAACATTCAGTACTTC. The whole variable domain, remainder taken from reference TRBV5-1 and TRBJ2-4, is KAGVTQTPRYLIKTRGQQVTLSCSPISGHRSVSWYQQTPGQGLQFLFEYFSETQRNKGNFPGRFSGRQFSNSRSEMNVSTLELGDSALYLCASSLSGRVAKNIQYFGAGTRLSVL.

This clonotype showed up just a few times. This chain joins TRBV5-5 and TRBJ2-7, with D tentatively TRBD1 (6 bases). Per the germline V gene, CDR1 is SGHKS and CDR2 is YYEKEE (reference sequence). This CDR3 comprises 15 residues. V shed 5 bases and J shed 4 bases, with 19 bases lying between them. This chain's CDR3 is CASSGLSQGPYEQYF. The CDR3 DNA sequence: TGTGCCAGCAGTGGTTTATCACAGGGTCCTTACGAGCAGTACTTC.

CDR3 loop: CASRELVTGELFF. CDR3 DNA: TGTGCCAGCCGGGAGTTGGTCACCGGGGAGCTGTTTTTT. The chain has TRBV6-5 and TRBJ2-2; possible D gene TRBD2, 6 bases. Trimming removed 8 bases from V and 4 bases from J, with 11 bases in between. This CDR3 has 13 residues. Germline V gene lookup returns CDR1 MNHEY and CDR2 SVGAGI.

The V gene is TRBV5-1, the J gene TRBJ2-1, with D unclear. CDR1 SGHRS and CDR2 YFSETQ come from the germline V gene. This CDR3 region has 15 residues. Trimming took off 5 bases at V and 1 base at J, with 13 bases between the two ends. The CDR3 here is CASSLGESSYNEQFF. The CDR3 DNA is TGCGCCAGCAGTTTAGGAGAGAGTTCCTACAATGAGCAGTTCTTC.

There are a few counts of this clonotype. The rearrangement uses TRBV6-5 and TRBJ1-5; maybe TRBD1 (5 bases). This CDR3 spans 13 amino acids. The germline V gene has CDR1 MNHEY and CDR2 SVGAGI. V lost 7 bases, J lost 7 bases, and 14 bases lay in between. The CDR3 DNA follows: TGTGCCAGCACCGGGGACCGAAGACAGCCCCAGCATTTT. Amino acid sequence: CASTGDRRQPQHF.

V gene TRBV15 combines with J gene TRBJ1-5; 7 bases match TRBD1. Trimming removed 5 bases from V and 1 base from J; junction bases left unmatched: 8. The CDR3 runs to 16 residues. CDR1 and CDR2 from the germline V gene are LNHNV and YYDKDF (reference sequence). This CDR3 is CATSGRDSGSNQPQHF. The CDR3 bases are TGTGCCACCAGCGGCCGGGACAGCGGCAGCAATCAGCCCCAGCATTTT.

The CDR3 DNA follows: TGTGCCAGCAGTTACCTAGGGCGGTTCGGGGACCCGGACTACGAGCAGTACTTC. Translated: CASSYLGRFGDPDYEQYF. The genes are TRBV6-2 or TRBV6-3 and TRBJ2-7; TRBD1 or TRBD2 may be the D gene (5 bases each). The CDR3 runs to 18 residues. Trimming pared 2 bases from V and 3 bases from J, leaving 23 bases between. CDR1 is MNHEY, CDR2 SVGEGT, per germline.

The chain has TRBV7-2 and TRBJ2-7; D possibly corresponds to TRBD1 (5 bases). CDR1 is SGHTA, CDR2 FQGNSA, per germline. V lost 1 base and J lost 5, with 12 bases in between. The CDR3 is made up of 14 amino acids. In DNA form, the CDR3 reads TGTGCCAGCAGCTTAGGGGCAGGGTGGGACGAGCAGTACTTC. Residues: CASSLGAGWDEQYF.

This clonotype has at least ten counts. V and J are TRBV5-1 and TRBJ2-1; TRBD2 agrees at 7 bases. This CDR3 comprises 19 residues. Germline V gives CDR1 SGHRS, CDR2 YFSETQ. J gave up 1 base and V 5 bases, and 18 bases lay outside the gene matches. The CDR3 protein is CASSSEGSAGTMSYNEQFF. The CDR3 coding sequence is TGCGCCAGCAGTTCTGAGGGCAGCGCCGGGACTATGTCCTACAATGAGCAGTTCTTC.

This clonotype was picked up a small number of times. This chain's CDR3 is CASSLEGQGAGGLFF. DNA for the CDR3: TGCGCCAGCAGCTTGGAGGGACAGGGGGCAGGCGGACTGTTTTTT. The chain combines TRBV5-1 with TRBJ1-4, with TRBD1 matching over 12 bases. The CDR3 loop spans 15 amino acids. With 0 bases clipped from V and 13 bases from J, the junction kept 7 bases outside the gene matches. The germline V gene has CDR1 SGHRS and CDR2 YFSETQ.

This clonotype was found many times. The chain has TRBV7-2 and TRBJ2-2; no firm D call. Deletions cut 4 bases from V and 5 bases from J, with 11 bases between. Germline V gene sequence: CDR1 SGHTA, CDR2 FQGNSA. The CDR3 has 14 residues. This chain's CDR3 is CASSYIRSTGELFF. CDR3 bases: TGTGCCAGCAGCTACATCCGAAGTACCGGGGAGCTGTTTTTT. The variable domain in full, with the rest retrieved from reference TRBV7-2 and TRBJ2-2, is GAGVSQSPSNKVTEKGKDVELRCDPISGHTALYWYRQSLGQGLEFLIYFQGNSAPDKSGLPSDRFSAERTGGSVSTLTIQRTQQEDSAVYLCASSYIRSTGELFFGEGSRLTVL.

This clonotype was observed a handful of times. The chain carries TRBV19 and TRBJ1-1; 8 bases agree with TRBD1. The V and J ends lost 7 bases and 4 bases, in that order; junction bases with no gene match: 5. CDR1 and CDR2 from the germline V gene are LNHDA and SQIVND (reference sequence). The CDR3 contains 13 residues. CDR3 nucleotide sequence: TGTGCCAGTACCCCGACAGGGGTCACTGAAGCTTTCTTT. Its translation is CASTPTGVTEAFF.

The CDR3 loop reads CASSARLADTPIRNEQFF. The DNA for the CDR3 is TGTGCCAGCAGCGCCCGACTAGCGGATACCCCCATAAGGAATGAGCAGTTCTTC. This rearrangement joins TRBV7-9 to TRBJ2-1; 9 positions match TRBD2. V trimming: 5 bases; J trimming: 7 bases; junction bases outside the gene matches: 18. Germline CDR1 reads SEHNR; CDR2 reads FQNEAQ (reference sequence). The CDR3 runs to 18 residues. The full variable domain, completed using reference TRBV7-9 and TRBJ2-1, is DTGVSQNPRHKITKRGQNVTFRCDPISEHNRLYWYRQTLGQGPEFLTYFQNEAQLEKSRLLSDRFSAERPKGSFSTLEIQRTEQGDSAMYLCASSARLADTPIRNEQFFGPGTRLTVL.

This clonotype was observed a handful of times. This sequence joins TRBV19 and TRBJ2-7; either TRBD1 or TRBD2 may fit D (5 bases each). Germline CDR1 and CDR2: LNHDA and SQIVND (reference sequence). The CDR3 contains 13 residues. The V and J ends lost 8 bases and 4 bases respectively, with 15 bases between them. DNA for the CDR3: TGTGCCAGTCAAAGGGGAGTAAGTTACGAGCAGTACTTC. It is translated as CASQRGVSYEQYF.

This clonotype has just a few counts. This chain joins TRBV20-1 and TRBJ2-1; 7 bases are a match to TRBD2. CDR3 length equals 16 residues. Germline CDR1 reads DFQATT; CDR2 reads SNEGSKA (reference sequence). Trimming took 6 bases from V and 1 from J; bases not matched to a gene: 12. CDR3 sequence (DNA): TGCAGTGCCACCTCAGCGAGCGGGGTTTCCTACAATGAGCAGTTCTTC. Its protein is CSATSASGVSYNEQFF.

This clonotype was seen more than once but under ten times. The chain uses TRBV28 and TRBJ1-2; 8 nucleotides match TRBD1. The germline V gene encodes CDR1 MDHEN and CDR2 SYDVKM. Trimming took 10 bases from V and 4 from J; bases not matched to a gene: 5. This CDR3 spans 12 amino acids. This CDR3 is CATSRGPYGYTF. As DNA, the CDR3 is TGTGCCACCTCCAGGGGGCCCTATGGCTACACCTTC.

This clonotype was counted a single time. The V call is TRBV20-1, the J call TRBJ2-6; 7 bases are a match to TRBD1. CDR1 is DFQATT, CDR2 SNEGSKA, per germline (reference sequence). There are 19 residues in the CDR3. The junction had 13 bases not matched to a gene; V was cut back by 0 bases and J by 2 bases. The CDR3 nucleotides read TGCAGTGCTAGAGATCCGAGGGGGCGGAATATGGCTGGGGCCAACGTCCTGACTTTC. Encoded protein: CSARDPRGRNMAGANVLTF.

This clonotype has a count of ten or more. The chain links TRBV6-2 or TRBV6-3 to TRBJ2-3; perhaps TRBD2 as D (6 bases). CDR3 length: 14 amino acids. The germline V gene encodes CDR1 MNHEY and CDR2 SVGEGT. Trimming pared 4 bases from V and 5 bases from J, leaving 13 bases between. CDR3 sequence: CASSSRLGGDTQYF. The CDR3 bases are TGTGCCAGCAGTTCAAGACTAGGTGGAGATACGCAGTATTTT.

A few counts support this clonotype. At one end, the junction sequence differs from germline, possibly due to a read error. The rearrangement links TRBV5-3 to TRBJ2-1; 7 positions match TRBD1. TRBV5-3 is identified as an open reading frame with a role that is uncertain. The CDR3 covers 13 residues. The CDR3 reads CARSPKIRDSIDF. The DNA of the CDR3 is TGTGCCAGAAGCCCCAAGATACGGGACAGCATAGACTTC.

The chain joins TRBV20-1 to TRBJ2-7; no clear D. The CDR3 extends over 14 amino acids. Between the trimmed V and J ends, which lost 3 bases and 1 base, there was a span of 13 bases. CDR1 DFQATT and CDR2 SNEGSKA come from the germline V gene (reference sequence). CDR3 coding DNA: TGCAGTGCTAGTAAAAGTGGCGGTTCCTACGAGCAGTACTTC. Protein: CSASKSGGSYEQYF.

A few counts support this clonotype. The CDR3 protein is CASSYLSTDTQYF. The CDR3 bases are TGTGCCAGCTCGTACTTAAGCACAGATACGCAGTATTTT. The genes are TRBV18 and TRBJ2-3; no clear D gene. This CDR3 is 13 amino acids long. Germline V gene sequence: CDR1 KGHSH, CDR2 LQKENI. V shed 6 bases and J shed 0 bases, with 7 bases lying between them. The whole variable domain, remainder taken from reference TRBV18 and TRBJ2-3, is NAGVMQNPRHLVRRRGQEARLRCSPMKGHSHVYWYRQLPEEGLKFMVYLQKENIIDESGMPKERFSAEFPKEGPSILRIQQVVRGDSAAYFCASSYLSTDTQYFGPGTRLTVL.

In this sample, this clonotype turned up many times. V gene TRBV7-8 combines with J gene TRBJ2-2; D might be TRBD2 (5 bases). CDR3 size: 16 residues. Germline loops: CDR1 SGHVS, CDR2 FQNEAQ. Trimming stripped 3 bases from V and 1 base from J, with 12 bases between. CDR3 sequence: CASSLTRVGNTGELFF. The CDR3 DNA reads as TGTGCCAGCAGCTTGACGCGGGTTGGGAACACCGGGGAGCTGTTTTTT. Full variable domain (remainder filled in from reference TRBV7-8 and TRBJ2-2): GAGVSQSPRYKVAKRGQDVALRCDPISGHVSLFWYQQALGQGPEFLTYFQNEAQLDKSGLPSDRFFAERPEGSVSTLKIQRTQQEDSAVYLCASSLTRVGNTGELFFGEGSRLTVL.

This clonotype has a handful of counts. The chain's CDR3 is CASSLDPGPAYEQYF. CDR3 in DNA: TGCGCCAGCAGCTTGGATCCGGGGCCGGCCTACGAGCAGTACTTC. The chain recombines TRBV5-1 with TRBJ2-7; D possibly matches TRBD1 or TRBD2 (5 bases each). The V gene lost 0 bases and the J gene lost 2 bases, with 12 bases spanning the gap. CDR3 size: 15 residues. Germline lookup yields CDR1 SGHRS and CDR2 YFSETQ.

The chain employs TRBV20-1 and TRBJ2-3; D gene uncertain. Germline V CDR1 and CDR2: DFQATT, SNEGSKA (reference sequence). V lost 3 bases, J lost 2 bases, and 9 bases lay in between. CDR3 length equals 13 residues. The DNA for the CDR3 is TGCAGTGCTAGTTCCGAGATCACAGATACGCAGTATTTT. Amino acid sequence: CSASSEITDTQYF.